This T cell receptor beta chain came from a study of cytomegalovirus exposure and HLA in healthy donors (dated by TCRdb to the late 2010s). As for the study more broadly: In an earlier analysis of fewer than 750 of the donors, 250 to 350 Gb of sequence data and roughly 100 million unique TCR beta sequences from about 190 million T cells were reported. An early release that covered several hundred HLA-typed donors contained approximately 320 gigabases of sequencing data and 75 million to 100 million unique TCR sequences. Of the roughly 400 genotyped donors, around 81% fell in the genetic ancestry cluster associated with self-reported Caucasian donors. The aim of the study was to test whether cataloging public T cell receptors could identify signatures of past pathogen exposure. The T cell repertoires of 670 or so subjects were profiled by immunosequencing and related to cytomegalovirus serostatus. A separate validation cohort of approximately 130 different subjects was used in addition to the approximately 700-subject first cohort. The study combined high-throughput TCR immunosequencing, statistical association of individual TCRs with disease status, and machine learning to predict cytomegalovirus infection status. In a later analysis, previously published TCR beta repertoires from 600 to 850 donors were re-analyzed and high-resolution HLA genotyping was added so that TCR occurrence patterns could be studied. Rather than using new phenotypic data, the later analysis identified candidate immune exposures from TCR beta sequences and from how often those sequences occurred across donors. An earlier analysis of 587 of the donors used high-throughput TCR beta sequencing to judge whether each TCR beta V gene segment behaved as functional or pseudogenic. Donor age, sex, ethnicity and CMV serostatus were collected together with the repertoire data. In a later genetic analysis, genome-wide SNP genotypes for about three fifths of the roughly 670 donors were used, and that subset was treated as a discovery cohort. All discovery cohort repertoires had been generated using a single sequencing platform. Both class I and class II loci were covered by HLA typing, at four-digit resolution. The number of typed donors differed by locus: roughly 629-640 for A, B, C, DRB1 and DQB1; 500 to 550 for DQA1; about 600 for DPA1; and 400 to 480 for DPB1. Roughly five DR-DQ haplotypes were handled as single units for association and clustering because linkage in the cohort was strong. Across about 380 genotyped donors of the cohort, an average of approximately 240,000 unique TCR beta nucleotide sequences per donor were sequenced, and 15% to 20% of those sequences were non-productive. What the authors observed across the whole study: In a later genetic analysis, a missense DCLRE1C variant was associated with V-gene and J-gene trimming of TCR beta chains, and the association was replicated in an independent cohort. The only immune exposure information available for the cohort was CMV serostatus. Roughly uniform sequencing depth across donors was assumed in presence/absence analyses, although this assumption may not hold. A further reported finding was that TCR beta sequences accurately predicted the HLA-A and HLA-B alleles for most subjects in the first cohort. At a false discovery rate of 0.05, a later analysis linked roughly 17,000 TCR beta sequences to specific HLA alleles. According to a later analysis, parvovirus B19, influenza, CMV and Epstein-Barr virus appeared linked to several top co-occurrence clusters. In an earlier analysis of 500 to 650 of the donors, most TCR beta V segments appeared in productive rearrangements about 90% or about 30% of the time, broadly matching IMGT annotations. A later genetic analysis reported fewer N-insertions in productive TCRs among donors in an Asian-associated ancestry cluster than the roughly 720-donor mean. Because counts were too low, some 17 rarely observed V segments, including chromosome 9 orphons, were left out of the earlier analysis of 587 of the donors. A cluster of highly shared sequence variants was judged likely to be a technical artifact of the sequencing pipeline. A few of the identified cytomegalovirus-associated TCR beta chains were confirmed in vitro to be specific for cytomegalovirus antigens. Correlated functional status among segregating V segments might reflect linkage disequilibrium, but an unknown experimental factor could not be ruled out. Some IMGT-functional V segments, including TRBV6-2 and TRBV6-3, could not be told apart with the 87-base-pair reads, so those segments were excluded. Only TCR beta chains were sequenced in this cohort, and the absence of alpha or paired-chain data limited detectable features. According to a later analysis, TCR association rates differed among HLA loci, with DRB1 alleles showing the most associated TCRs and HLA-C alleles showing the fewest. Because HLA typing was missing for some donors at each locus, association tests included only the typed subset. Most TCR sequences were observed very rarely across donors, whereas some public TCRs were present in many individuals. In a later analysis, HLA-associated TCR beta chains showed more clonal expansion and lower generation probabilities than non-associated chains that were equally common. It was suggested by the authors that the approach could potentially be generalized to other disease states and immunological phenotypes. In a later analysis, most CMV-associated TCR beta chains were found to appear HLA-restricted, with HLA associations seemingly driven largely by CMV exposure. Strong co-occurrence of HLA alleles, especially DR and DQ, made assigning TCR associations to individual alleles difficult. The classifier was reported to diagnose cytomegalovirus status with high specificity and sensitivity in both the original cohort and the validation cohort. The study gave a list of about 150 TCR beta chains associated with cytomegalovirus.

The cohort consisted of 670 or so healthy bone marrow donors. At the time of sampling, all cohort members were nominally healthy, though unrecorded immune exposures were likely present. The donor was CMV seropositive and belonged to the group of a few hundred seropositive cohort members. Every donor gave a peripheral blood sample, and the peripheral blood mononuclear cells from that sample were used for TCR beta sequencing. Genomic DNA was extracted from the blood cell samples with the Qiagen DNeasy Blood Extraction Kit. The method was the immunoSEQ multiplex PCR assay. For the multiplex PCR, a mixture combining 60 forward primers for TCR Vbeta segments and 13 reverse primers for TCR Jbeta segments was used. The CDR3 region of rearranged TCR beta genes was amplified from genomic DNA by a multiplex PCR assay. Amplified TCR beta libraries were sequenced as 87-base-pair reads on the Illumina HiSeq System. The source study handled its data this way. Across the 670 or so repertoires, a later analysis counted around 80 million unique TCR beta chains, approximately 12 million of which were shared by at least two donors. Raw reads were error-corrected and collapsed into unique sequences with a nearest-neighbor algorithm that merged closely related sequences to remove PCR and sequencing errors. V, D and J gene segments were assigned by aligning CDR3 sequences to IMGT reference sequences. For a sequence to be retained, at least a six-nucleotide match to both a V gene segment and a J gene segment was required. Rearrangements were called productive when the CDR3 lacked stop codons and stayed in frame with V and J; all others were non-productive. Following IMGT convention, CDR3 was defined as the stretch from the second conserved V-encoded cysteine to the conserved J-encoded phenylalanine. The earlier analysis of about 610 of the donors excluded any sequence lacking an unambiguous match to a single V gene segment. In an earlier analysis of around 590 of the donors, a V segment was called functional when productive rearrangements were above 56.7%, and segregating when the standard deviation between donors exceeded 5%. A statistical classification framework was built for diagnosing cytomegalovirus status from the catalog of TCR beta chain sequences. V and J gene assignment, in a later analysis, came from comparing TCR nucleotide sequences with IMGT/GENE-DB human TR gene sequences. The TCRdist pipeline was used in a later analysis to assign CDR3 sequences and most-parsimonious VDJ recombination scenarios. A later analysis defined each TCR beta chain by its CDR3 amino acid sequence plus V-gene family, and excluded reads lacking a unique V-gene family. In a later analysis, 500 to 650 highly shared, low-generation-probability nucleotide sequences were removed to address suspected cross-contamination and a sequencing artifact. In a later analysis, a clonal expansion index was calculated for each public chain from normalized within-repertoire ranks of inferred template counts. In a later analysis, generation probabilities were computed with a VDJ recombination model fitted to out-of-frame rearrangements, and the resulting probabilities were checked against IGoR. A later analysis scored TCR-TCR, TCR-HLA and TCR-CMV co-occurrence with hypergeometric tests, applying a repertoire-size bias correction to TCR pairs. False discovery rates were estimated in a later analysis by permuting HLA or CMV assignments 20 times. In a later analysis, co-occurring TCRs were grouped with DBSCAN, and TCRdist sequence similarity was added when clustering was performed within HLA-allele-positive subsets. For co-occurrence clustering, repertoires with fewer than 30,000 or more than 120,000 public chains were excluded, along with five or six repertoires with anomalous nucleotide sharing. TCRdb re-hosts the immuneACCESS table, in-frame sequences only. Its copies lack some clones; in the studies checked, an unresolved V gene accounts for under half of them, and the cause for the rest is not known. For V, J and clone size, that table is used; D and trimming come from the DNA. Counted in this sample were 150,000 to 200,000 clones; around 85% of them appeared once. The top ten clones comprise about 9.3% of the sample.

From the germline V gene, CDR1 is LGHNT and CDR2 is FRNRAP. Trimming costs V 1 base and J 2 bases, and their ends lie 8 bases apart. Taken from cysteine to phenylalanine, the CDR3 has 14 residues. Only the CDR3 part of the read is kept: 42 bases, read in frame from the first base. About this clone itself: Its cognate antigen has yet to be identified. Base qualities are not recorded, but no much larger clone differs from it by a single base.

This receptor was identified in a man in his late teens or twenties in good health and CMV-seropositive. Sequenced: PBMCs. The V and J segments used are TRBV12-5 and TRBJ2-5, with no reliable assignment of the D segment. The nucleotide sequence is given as TGTGCTAGTGGTTTGGGTACAGCACAAGAGACCCAGTACTTC. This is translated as CASGLGTAQETQYF.